Listed below are T cell receptor beta chains from one sample, sequenced in a study of T cell responses to AZD1222 COVID-19 vaccine. Measured with immunoSEQ multiplex PCR; TCRdb has only the in-frame clones, and not every one. Of about 81,000 clones in the sample, approximately 89% were seen once. This sample comprised peripheral blood, obtained 28 days after the second AZD1222 dose. The receptors shown here come from an adult who received the AZD1222 COVID-19 vaccine. Both conserved end residues are trimmed from each CDR3. Each record gives: CDR3 protein, D gene, J gene, V gene. A D gene is named only where the DNA matches it firmly.

CDR3: ASSLGPQGVGTEAF
D: TRBD1
J: TRBJ1-1
V: TRBV7-8

CDR3: ASSPGGAGTQY
D: TRBD1
J: TRBJ2-5
V: TRBV28

CDR3: ASNGGQAGNTIY
D: -
J: TRBJ1-3
V: TRBV2

CDR3: ASSDPRDREKLF
D: TRBD1
J: TRBJ1-4
V: TRBV25-1

CDR3: ASSIDGTGYSGTVLF
D: TRBD1
J: TRBJ2-1
V: TRBV19

CDR3: ASSQERDGILNTEAF
D: -
J: TRBJ1-1
V: TRBV4-1

CDR3: ASSSDQGRETQY
D: -
J: TRBJ2-5
V: TRBV7-2

CDR3: ASSTPYEQY
D: -
J: TRBJ2-7
V: TRBV27

CDR3: ATSDPTGGDYGYT
D: TRBD1
J: TRBJ1-2
V: TRBV24-1

CDR3: ASSPGGGIYEQY
D: -
J: TRBJ2-7
V: TRBV18

CDR3: ASSSGQGENYGYT
D: TRBD1
J: TRBJ1-2
V: TRBV28

CDR3: ASSTRTGMGNTIY
D: TRBD1
J: TRBJ1-3
V: TRBV2

CDR3: ASSFQGDTQY
D: -
J: TRBJ2-3
V: TRBV5-1

CDR3: SASPSSPNEKLF
D: -
J: TRBJ1-4
V: TRBV20-1

CDR3: ASIPTWANYGYT
D: -
J: TRBJ1-2
V: TRBV28

CDR3: ASSFRGAGNYGYT
D: -
J: TRBJ1-2
V: TRBV28

CDR3: ASSYSIHPGRDGYT
D: -
J: TRBJ1-2
V: TRBV6-5

CDR3: ASSFDGGGNTEAF
D: -
J: TRBJ1-1
V: TRBV5-1

CDR3: ASSLYPTYRVREEQF
D: -
J: TRBJ2-1
V: TRBV28

CDR3: ASSPRQGTEAF
D: -
J: TRBJ1-1
V: TRBV18

CDR3: ASSDPWTRGGFSNQPQH
D: -
J: TRBJ1-5
V: TRBV6-4

CDR3: ASSNPASGRSSYEQY
D: TRBD2
J: TRBJ2-7
V: TRBV5-1

CDR3: ASSWAPSGANVLT
D: -
J: TRBJ2-6
V: TRBV6-2/TRBV6-3

CDR3: ASSQDGGVI
D: -
J: TRBJ1-4
V: TRBV3-1/TRBV3-2

CDR3: TSSQDLRAWGYEQY
D: -
J: TRBJ2-7
V: TRBV1

CDR3: ALRGNSGNTIY
D: -
J: TRBJ1-3
V: TRBV29-1

CDR3: ASSAGLGGWAKNIQY
D: -
J: TRBJ2-4
V: TRBV7-9

CDR3: ATLLAGGHGEQY
D: TRBD2
J: TRBJ2-7
V: TRBV28

CDR3: AWSARRTSGSIEKQY
D: TRBD2
J: TRBJ2-7
V: TRBV30

CDR3: AWSGGVNTEAF
D: -
J: TRBJ1-1
V: TRBV30

CDR3: ASAAGYAGGGYEQF
D: -
J: TRBJ2-1
V: TRBV28

CDR3: ASSQLASYYEQY
D: -
J: TRBJ2-7
V: TRBV4-1

CDR3: ASSIASGSTDTQY
D: TRBD2
J: TRBJ2-3
V: TRBV19

CDR3: ASSYGQSQPQH
D: -
J: TRBJ1-5
V: TRBV6-2/TRBV6-3

CDR3: AWGGQPTYEQY
D: TRBD1
J: TRBJ2-7
V: TRBV30

CDR3: ASSLTHLDSEQY
D: -
J: TRBJ2-7
V: TRBV7-3